This TCR beta chain is from a study of CD8 T cells in Susac syndrome. The multiple sclerosis control group comprised treatment-naive patients with stable or active relapsing-remitting disease. The RNA input was roughly 0.45 to 1 ug, and it was reverse transcribed with random hexamers. TCRdb used MiXCR to reprocess the immunoSEQ multiplex PCR reads, holding one entry per CDR3 protein. The top ten hold 0.065% of the sample, which has 300,000 or so distinct CDR3 sequences, approximately 90% seen once. CDR3 length: 14 residues. V was pared by 5 bases and J by 7 bases, with 9 bases of the junction left unmatched. CDR1 is SGHAT and CDR2 is FQNNGV in the germline V gene.

The sequencing sample was made of CD4+ T cells from PBMCs. The chain combines TRBV11-2 with TRBJ2-3; 7 positions agree with TRBD1. This sequence was found in a human donor with multiple sclerosis. DNA for the CDR3: TGTGCCAGCAGCGCCCTGACAGGGCCAAATACGCAGTATTTT. It encodes CASSALTGPNTQYF.